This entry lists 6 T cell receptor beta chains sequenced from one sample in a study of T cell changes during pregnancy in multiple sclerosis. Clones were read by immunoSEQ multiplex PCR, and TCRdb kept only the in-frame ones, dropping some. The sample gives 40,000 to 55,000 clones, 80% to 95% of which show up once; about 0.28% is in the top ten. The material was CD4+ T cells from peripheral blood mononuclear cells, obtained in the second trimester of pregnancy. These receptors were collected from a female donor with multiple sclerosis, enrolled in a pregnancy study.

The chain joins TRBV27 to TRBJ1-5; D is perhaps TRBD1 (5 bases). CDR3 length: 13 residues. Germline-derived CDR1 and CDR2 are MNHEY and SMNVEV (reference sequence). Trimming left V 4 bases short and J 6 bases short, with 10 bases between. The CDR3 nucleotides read TGTGCCAGCAGTTATCAGGGCGGTCAGCCCCAGCATTTT. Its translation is CASSYQGGQPQHF.

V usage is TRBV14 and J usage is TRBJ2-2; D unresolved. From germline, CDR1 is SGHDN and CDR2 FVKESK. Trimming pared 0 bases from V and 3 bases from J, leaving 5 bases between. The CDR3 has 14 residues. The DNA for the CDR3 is TGTGCCAGCAGCCAAGATCAGTACACCGGGGAGCTGTTTTTT. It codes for CASSQDQYTGELFF.

The CDR3 region has the DNA TGTGCCAGCAGCCGGGACAGGGTTGCGATCTACGAGCAGTACTTC. Translating gives CASSRDRVAIYEQYF. V is TRBV7-8 and J is TRBJ2-7, with TRBD1 matching 9 bases. Germline loops: CDR1 SGHVS, CDR2 FQNEAQ. The CDR3 covers 15 residues. The trim removed 5 bases at V and 3 bases at J, leaving 8 bases unmatched.

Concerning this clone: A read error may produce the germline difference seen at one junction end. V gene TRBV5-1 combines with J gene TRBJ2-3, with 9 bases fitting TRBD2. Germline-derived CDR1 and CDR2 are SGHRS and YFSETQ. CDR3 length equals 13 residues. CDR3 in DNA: TGCGCCAGCAGCGGGACTAGCAGAGATACGCAGTATTTT. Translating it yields CASSGTSRDTQYF.

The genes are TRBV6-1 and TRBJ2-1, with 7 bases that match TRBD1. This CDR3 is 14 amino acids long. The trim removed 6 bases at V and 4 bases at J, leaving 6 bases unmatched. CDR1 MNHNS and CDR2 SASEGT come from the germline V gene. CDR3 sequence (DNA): TGTGCCAGCAGCCCTGGGACAGCTTACAATGAGCAGTTCTTC. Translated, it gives CASSPGTAYNEQFF.

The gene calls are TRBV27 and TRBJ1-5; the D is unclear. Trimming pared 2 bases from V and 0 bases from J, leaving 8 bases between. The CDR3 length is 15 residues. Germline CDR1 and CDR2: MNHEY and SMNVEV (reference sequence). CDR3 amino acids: CASSLTVNSNQPQHF. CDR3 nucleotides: TGTGCCAGCAGTTTAACAGTTAATAGCAATCAGCCCCAGCATTTT.